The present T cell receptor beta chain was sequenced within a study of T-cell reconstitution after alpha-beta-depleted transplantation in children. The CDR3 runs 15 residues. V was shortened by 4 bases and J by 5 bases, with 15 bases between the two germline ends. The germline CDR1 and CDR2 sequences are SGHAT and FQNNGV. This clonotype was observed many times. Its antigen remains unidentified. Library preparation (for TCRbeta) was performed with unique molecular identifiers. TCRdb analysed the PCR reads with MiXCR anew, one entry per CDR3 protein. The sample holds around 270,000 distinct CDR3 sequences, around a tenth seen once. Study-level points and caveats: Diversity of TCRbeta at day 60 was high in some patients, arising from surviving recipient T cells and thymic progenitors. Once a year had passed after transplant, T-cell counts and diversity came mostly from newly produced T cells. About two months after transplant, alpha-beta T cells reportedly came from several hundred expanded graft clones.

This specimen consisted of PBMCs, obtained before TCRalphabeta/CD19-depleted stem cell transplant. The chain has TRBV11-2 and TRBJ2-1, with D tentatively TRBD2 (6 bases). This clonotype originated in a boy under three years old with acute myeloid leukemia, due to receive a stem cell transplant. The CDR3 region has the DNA TGTGCCAGCAGCTCTCTGGCTAGCGCAAACAATGAGCAGTTCTTC. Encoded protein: CASSSLASANNEQFF.